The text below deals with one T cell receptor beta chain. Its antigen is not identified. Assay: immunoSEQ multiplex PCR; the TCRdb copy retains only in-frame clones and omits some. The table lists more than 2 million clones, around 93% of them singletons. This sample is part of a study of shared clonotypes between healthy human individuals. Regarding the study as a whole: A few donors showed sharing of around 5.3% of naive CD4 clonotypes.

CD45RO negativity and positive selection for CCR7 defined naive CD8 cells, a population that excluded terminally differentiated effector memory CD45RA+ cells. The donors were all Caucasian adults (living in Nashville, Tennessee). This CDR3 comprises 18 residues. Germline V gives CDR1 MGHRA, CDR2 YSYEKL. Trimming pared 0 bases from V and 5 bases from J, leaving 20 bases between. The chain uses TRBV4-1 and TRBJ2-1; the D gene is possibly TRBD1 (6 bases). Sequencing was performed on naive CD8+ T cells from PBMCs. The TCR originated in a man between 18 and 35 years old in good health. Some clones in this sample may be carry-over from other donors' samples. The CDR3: CASSQELGQGTLDNEQFF. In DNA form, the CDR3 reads TGCGCCAGCAGCCAAGAGCTGGGCCAGGGGACGCTCGACAATGAGCAGTTCTTC.